The entry below describes one T cell receptor (beta chain). The specificity of this receptor is unknown. One end of the junction is discordant with germline, which a read error may explain. Libraries of naive CD8 T cells were built from anywhere between about 17,000 and 1,000,000 sorted cells, with 10%, 30% or 50% of the purified RNA used. Naive CD8 T cells, defined as CD8+CD4-CCR7+CD45RA+, were FACS-sorted into RLT Plus buffer on a BD FACSAria II. To test detection sensitivity, Jurkat RNA equal to ten TCR copies was added to samples of roughly 18,000-1,100,000 naive CD8 T cells. CD8 T cells were enriched using RosetteSep CD8+ T Cell Enrichment Cocktail and Ficoll-Paque, and the enriched cells then underwent ACK red cell lysis. The method was PCR. Sequencing was carried out with an Illumina HiSeq 4000. Bulk TCR libraries were made following a previously described method, with the TCR primers given in Table S5. Total RNA was purified with the Qiagen AllPrep DNA/RNA kit. Before analysis, reads from multiple sequencing runs of the same library were pooled. The original pipeline was this. Reads were retained only if their TCR constant sequence matched exactly, and those retained reads were trimmed to 150 nt and grouped according to their 12-nt molecular barcodes. Within each barcode group, reads were sub-clustered at a 15% Levenshtein threshold, and quality-weighted consensus sequences were built per RNA molecule. Non-functional sequences were discarded, and so were lower-count sequences lying one edit away from another sequence. Based on fitting two negative binomial distributions, any barcode sub-cluster with under 20% of the maximum read count was discarded. TCRdb redid the processing of the public reads, applying fastp at Q25 and MiXCR, and retained in-frame beta chains. Under each unique CDR3 protein, matching rows form one entry showing the most common genes and DNA. TCRdb assigned the V and J calls; the authors' analysis was not used. This sample comprises 35,000 to 40,000 distinct CDR3 sequences, 19% of them detected only once. The top ten clonotypes cover about 1.1% of the sample.

The record originates from a study of molecular identifiers for immune sequencing clone quantification listed by TCRdb under 2018. Broadly, across the study: In a replicate experiment, RNA from around 18,000 or 91,000 naive CD8 T cells was split into five aliquots, four of which were sequenced. CD8 T cells were used in a methods study to benchmark molecular-identifier clustering-based TCR repertoire sequencing (MIDCIRS) and TCR RNA copy counting.

Broad study findings and their caveats: In CMV-specific effector cells, over 99% of molecules were held by clones above 20 RNA copies, whereas under 1% of molecules were held by such clones in naive cells. When barcode sub-clustering was omitted, TCR diversity was inflated by chimeric consensus sequences, with chimeras reaching as high as 47%. Modeling indicated around 3 TCR RNA copies recovered per cell, compared with about 10 by digital PCR, which implies a capture efficiency of approximately 29%. A single cell's worth of spiked-in Jurkat TCR RNA was reported detectable even among about a million naive CD8 T cells. The sizes of highly expanded clones could end up underestimated when identical TCR molecules share a barcode. Spiked-in Jurkat TCR RNA (10 copies' worth), which is not part of the donor repertoire, was contained in the naive libraries.

The CDR3 contains 15 residues, cysteine and phenylalanine counted. CDR3 DNA is the only sequence kept; it has 45 bases, read in frame from the first base. The germline V gene yields LGHNA for CDR1 and YSLEER for CDR2. The TCR sequence derives from a human donor in good health. Some libraries in this study had Jurkat cell RNA spiked in. The chain was built from TRBV4-3 and TRBJ2-1, and 11 junction bases match TRBD2. Sequences were obtained from naive CD8+ T cells from blood, with Jurkat cell RNA spiked in. Explained via the paper, the cell subset or site label denotes: FACS-sorted CD8+CD4-CCR7+CD45RA+ naive T cells. The CDR3 has the sequence CASSPGLAGGSEQLF. The nucleotide sequence is given as TGCGCCAGCAGCCCGGGTCTAGCGGGAGGAAGTGAGCAGCTCTTC.